This TCR beta chain was sequenced for a study of shared clonotypes between healthy human individuals. Study in general: For every donor, three CD4 naive, three CD4 memory, two CD8 naive and one CD8 memory plates were used.

Healthy HIV-negative adults without recent acute infections or vaccinations served as donors. All donors were Caucasian adults living in Nashville, Tennessee. CD4+ cells underwent separation, giving CD45RA+ naive and CD45RA-negative memory subsets. With 5 bases clipped from V and 0 bases from J, the junction kept 12 bases outside the gene matches. Germline lookup yields CDR1 MGHRA and CDR2 YSYEKL. The CDR3 is 18 amino acids. The data were produced by immunoSEQ multiplex PCR, yet TCRdb's version contains in-frame clones alone and is incomplete. The sample lists about 2.3 million clones, 90% to 95% occurring once.

This clonotype was obtained from a man aged 18 to 29 in good health. Some clones in this sample may be carry-over from other donors' samples. The specimen was naive CD4+ T cells from PBMCs. Subset: CD45RA+ positively selected. The gene calls are TRBV4-1 and TRBJ2-2, with TRBD1 matching 7 bases. The CDR3 reads CASSALGKGAANTGELFF. CDR3 nucleotides: TGCGCCAGCAGCGCCCTTGGGAAGGGGGCAGCGAACACCGGGGAGCTGTTTTTT.